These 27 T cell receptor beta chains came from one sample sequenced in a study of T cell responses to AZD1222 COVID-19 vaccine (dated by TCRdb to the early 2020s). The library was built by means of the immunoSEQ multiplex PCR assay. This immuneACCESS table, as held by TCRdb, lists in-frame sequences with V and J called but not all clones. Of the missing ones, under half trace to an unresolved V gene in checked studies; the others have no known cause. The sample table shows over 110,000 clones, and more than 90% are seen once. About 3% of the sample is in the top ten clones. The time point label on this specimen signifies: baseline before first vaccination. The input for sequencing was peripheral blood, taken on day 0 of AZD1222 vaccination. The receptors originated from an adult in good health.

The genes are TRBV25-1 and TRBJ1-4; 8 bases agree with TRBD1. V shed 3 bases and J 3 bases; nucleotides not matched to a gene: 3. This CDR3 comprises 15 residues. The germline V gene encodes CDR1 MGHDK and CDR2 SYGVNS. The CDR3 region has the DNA TGTGCCAGCAGTGACCAGGGGGCTTCTAATGAAAAACTGTTTTTT. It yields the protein CASSDQGASNEKLFF.

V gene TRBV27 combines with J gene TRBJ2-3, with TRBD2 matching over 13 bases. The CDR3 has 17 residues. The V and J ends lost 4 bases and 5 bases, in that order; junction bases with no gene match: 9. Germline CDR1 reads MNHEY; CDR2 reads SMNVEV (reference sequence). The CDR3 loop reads CASSWWTSGSGGDTQYF. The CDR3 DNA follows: TGTGCCAGCAGTTGGTGGACTAGCGGGAGCGGGGGAGATACGCAGTATTTT.

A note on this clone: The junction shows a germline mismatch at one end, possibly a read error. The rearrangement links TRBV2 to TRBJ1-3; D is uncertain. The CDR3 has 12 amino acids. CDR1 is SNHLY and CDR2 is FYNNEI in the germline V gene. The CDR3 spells CASSEAGNTIYF. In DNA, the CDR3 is TGTGCCAGCAGCGAAGCTGGAAACACCATATATTTT.

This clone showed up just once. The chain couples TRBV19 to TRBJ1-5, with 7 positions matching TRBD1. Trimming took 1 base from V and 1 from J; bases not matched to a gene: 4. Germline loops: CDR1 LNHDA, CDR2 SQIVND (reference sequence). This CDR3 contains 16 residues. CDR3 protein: CASSIGGTVSNQPQHF. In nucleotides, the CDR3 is TGTGCCAGTAGTATAGGGGGGACAGTAAGCAATCAGCCCCAGCATTTT.

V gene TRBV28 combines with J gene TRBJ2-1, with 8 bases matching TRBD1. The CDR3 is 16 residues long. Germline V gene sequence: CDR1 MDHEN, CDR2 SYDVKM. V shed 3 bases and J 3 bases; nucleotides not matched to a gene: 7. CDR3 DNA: TGTGCCAGCAGTTTTTCCGGGACAGGCCACTACAATGAGCAGTTCTTC. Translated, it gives CASSFSGTGHYNEQFF.

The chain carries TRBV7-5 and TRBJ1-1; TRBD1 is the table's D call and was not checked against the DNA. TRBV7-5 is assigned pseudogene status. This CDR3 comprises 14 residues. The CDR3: CVRSLETRAAEAFF. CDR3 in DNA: TGTGTCAGAAGCTTAGAGACCAGGGCAGCTGAAGCTTTCTTT.

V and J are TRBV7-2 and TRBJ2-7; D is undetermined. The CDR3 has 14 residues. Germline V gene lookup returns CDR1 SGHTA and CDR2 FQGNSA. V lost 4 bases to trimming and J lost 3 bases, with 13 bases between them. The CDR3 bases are TGTGCCAGCAGCTACACCCCAGAAGTCTACGAGCAGTACTTC. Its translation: CASSYTPEVYEQYF.

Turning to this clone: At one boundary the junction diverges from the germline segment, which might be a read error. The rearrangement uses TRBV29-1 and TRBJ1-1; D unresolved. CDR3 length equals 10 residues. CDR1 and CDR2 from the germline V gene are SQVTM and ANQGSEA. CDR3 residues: CSSGNSEAFF. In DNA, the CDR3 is TGCAGCTCCGGTAACAGTGAAGCTTTCTTT.

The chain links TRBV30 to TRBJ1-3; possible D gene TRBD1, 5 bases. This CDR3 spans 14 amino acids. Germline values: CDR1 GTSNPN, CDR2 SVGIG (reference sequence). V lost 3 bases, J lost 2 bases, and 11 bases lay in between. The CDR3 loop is CAWRGTSAGNTIYF. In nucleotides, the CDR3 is TGTGCCTGGAGGGGGACGAGTGCTGGAAACACCATATATTTT.

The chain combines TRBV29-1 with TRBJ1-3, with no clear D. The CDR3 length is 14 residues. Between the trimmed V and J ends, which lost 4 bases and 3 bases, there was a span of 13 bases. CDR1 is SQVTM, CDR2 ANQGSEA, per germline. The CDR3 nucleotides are TGCAGCGTTGTCGGACCGGAGGGTGGAAACACCATATATTTT. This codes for CSVVGPEGGNTIYF. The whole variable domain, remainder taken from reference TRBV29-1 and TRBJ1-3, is SAVISQKPSRDICQRGTSLTIQCQVDSQVTMMFWYRQQPGQSLTLIATANQGSEATYESGFVIDKFPISRPNLTFSTLTVSNMSPEDSSIYLCSVVGPEGGNTIYFGEGSWLTVV.

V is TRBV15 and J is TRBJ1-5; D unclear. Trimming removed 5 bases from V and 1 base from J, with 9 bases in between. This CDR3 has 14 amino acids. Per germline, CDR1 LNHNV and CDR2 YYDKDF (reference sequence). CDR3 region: CATSESGSNQPQHF. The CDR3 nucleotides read TGTGCCACCAGCGAAAGTGGAAGCAATCAGCCCCAGCATTTT.

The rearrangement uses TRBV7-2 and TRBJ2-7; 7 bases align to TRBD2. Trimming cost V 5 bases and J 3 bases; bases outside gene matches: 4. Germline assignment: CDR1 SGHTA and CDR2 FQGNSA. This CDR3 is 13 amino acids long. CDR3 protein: CASSHPGGYEQYF. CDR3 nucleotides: TGTGCCAGCAGCCACCCGGGGGGCTACGAGCAGTACTTC.

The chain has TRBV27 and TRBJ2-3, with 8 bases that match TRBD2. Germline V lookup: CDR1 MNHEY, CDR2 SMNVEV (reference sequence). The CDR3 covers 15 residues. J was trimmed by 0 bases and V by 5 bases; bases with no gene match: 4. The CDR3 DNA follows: TGTGCCAGCAGTCCCCGACTAGCGAGCACAGATACGCAGTATTTT. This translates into CASSPRLASTDTQYF.

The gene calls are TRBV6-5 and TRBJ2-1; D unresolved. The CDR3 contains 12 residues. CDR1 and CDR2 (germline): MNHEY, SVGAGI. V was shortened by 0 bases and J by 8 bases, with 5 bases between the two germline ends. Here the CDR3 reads CASSYSSDEQFF. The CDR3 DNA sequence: TGTGCCAGCAGTTACTCCTCGGATGAGCAGTTCTTC.

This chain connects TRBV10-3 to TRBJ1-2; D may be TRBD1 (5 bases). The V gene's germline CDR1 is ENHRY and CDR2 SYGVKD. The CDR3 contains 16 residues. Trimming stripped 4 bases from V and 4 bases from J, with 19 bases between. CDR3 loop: CAISGQGAGRTYGYTF. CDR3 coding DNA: TGTGCCATCAGTGGCCAAGGGGCAGGGAGAACCTATGGCTACACCTTC.

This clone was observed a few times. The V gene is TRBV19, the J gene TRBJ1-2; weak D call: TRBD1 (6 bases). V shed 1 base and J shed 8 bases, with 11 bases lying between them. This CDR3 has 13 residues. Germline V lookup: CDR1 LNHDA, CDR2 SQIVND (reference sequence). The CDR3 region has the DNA TGTGCCAGTAGTATAGCAGGGGCCGAGGGCTACACCTTC. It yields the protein CASSIAGAEGYTF.

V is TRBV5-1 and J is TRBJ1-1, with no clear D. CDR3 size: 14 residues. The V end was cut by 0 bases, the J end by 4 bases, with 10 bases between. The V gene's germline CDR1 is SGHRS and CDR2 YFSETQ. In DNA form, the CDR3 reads TGCGCCAGCAGCTTGGCGGCCCTTGGCACTGAAGCTTTCTTT. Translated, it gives CASSLAALGTEAFF.

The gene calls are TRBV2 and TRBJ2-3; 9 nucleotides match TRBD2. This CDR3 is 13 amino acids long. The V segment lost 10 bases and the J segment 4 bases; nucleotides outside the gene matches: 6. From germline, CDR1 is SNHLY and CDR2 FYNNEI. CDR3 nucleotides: TGTGCCACGGTTAGCGGGAGCGCAGATACGCAGTATTTT. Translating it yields CATVSGSADTQYF.

Here the CDR3 reads CASSQDFLTAVTISDTEAFF. CDR3 DNA: TGCGCCAGCAGCCAAGATTTTTTAACGGCGGTTACGATATCGGACACTGAAGCTTTCTTT. The chain has TRBV4-1 and TRBJ1-1; D ambiguous. The CDR3 is 20 amino acids. The V gene lost 0 bases and the J gene lost 3 bases, with 26 bases spanning the gap. Germline V gene data show CDR1 as MGHRA and CDR2 as YSYEKL.

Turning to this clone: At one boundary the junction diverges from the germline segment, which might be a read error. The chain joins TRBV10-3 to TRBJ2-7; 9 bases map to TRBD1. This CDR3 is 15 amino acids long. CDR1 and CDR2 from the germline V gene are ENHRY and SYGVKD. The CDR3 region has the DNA TGTGCCATCAGCCAAGCCGGGACAGGGTCCTCCGAGCAGTACTTC. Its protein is CAISQAGTGSSEQYF.

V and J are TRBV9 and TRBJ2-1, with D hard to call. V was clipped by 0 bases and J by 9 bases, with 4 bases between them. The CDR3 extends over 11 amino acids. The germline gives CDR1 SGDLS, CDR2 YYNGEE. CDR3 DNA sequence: TGTGCCAGCAGCGTAGGGGTTGAGCAGTTCTTC. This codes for CASSVGVEQFF.

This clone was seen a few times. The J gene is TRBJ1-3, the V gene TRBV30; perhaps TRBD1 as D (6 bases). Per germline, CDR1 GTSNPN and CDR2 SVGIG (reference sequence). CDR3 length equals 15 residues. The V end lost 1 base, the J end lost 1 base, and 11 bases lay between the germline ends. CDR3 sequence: CAWSGQVPSGNTIYF. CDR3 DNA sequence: TGTGCCTGGAGTGGACAGGTACCATCTGGAAACACCATATATTTT. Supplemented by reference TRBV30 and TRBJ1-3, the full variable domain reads SQTIHQWPATLVQPVGSPLSLECTVEGTSNPNLYWYRQAAGRGLQLLFYSVGIGQISSEVPQNLSASRPQDRQFILSSKKLLLSDSGFYLCAWSGQVPSGNTIYFGEGSWLTVV.

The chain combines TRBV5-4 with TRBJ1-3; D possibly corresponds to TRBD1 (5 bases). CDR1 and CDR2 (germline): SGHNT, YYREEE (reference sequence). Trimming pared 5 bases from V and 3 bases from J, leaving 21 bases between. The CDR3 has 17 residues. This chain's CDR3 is CASRSEDQGKSGNTIYF. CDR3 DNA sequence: TGTGCCAGCAGATCTGAGGACCAGGGCAAAAGTGGAAACACCATATATTTT.

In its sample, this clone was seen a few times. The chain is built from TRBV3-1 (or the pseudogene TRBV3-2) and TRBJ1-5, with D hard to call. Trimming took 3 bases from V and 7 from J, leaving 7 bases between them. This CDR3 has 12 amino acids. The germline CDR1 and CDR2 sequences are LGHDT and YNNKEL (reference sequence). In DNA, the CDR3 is TGTGCCAGCAGCCAGGGCGCCCAGCCCCAGCATTTT. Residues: CASSQGAQPQHF.

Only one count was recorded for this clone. CDR3: CASSSTGNGYTF. The DNA of the CDR3 is TGTGCCAGCAGCTCGACAGGGAATGGCTACACCTTC. This chain links TRBV5-5 with TRBJ1-2; 7 nucleotides agree with TRBD1. Germline V gives CDR1 SGHKS, CDR2 YYEKEE (reference sequence). Trimming took 3 bases from V and 6 from J; bases not matched to a gene: 2. CDR3 length: 12 residues.

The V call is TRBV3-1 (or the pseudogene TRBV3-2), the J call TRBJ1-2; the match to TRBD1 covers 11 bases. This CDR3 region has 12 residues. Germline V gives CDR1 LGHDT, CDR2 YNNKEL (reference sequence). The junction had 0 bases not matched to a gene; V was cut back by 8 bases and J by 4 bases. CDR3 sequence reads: CASGQGAYGYTF. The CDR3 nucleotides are TGTGCCAGCGGACAGGGGGCCTATGGCTACACCTTC.

CDR3 sequence reads: CASSSDFYNEQFF. Here the CDR3 DNA reads TGTGCCAGCAGCTCGGACTTTTACAATGAGCAGTTCTTC. The genes are TRBV9 and TRBJ2-1; a weak D match, TRBD2 (5 bases). Germline CDR1 is SGDLS and CDR2 is YYNGEE. Trimming left V 4 bases short and J 4 bases short, with 9 bases between. The CDR3 contains 13 residues.